This T cell receptor (beta chain) was retrieved from a study of T cell responses to AZD1222 COVID-19 vaccine. Comment on this clone: Its antigen is not identified.

V was clipped by 4 bases and J by 3 bases; unmatched bases: 11. The CDR3 extends over 16 amino acids. The germline gives CDR1 SGDLS, CDR2 YYNGEE. The table came from immunoSEQ multiplex PCR; TCRdb's copy has only in-frame clones and leaves some out. The data hold 40,000 to 50,000 clones, with 75% to 90% observed a single time. Findings and limits, study-wide: Donor demographics were predominantly white British with a female majority; clonal diversity may be underestimated.

Sequencing used peripheral blood, obtained 28 days after the second AZD1222 dose. This sequence originates from an adult who received the AZD1222 COVID-19 vaccine. The rearrangement uses TRBV9 and TRBJ2-3; 7 bases map to TRBD2. In nucleotides, the CDR3 is TGTGCCAGCAGCCCCCGGGGGAGGGATTGGACAGATACGCAGTATTTT. It encodes CASSPRGRDWTDTQYF.